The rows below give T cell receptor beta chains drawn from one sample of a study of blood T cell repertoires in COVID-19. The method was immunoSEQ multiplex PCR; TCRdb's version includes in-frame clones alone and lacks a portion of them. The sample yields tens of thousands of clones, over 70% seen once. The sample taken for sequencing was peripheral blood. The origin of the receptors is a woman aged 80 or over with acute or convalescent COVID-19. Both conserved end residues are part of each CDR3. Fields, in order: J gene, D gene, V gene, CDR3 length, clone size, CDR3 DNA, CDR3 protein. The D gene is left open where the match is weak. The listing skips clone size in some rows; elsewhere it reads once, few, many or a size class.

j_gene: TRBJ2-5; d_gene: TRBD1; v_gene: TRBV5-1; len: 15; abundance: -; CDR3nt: TGCGCCAGCAGCAGAGGACAGGGGGCGAGAGAGACCCAGTACTTC; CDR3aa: CASSRGQGARETQYF
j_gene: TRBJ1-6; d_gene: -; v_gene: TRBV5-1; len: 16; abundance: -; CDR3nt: TGCGCCAGCAGCTTGGGGGGTCTAGGGGTTAATTCACCCCTCCACTTT; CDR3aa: CASSLGGLGVNSPLHF
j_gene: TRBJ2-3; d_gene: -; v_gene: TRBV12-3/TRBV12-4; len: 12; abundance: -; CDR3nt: TGTGCCAGCAGGACTAGGACAGATACGCAGTATTTT; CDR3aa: CASRTRTDTQYF
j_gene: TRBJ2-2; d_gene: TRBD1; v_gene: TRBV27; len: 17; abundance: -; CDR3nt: TGTGCCAGCAGTCTTTTGAGGTGGGACAGATACACCGGGGAGCTGTTTTTT; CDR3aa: CASSLLRWDRYTGELFF
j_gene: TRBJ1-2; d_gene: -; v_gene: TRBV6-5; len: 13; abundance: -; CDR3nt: TGTGCCAGCAGCCTCGACAGCCGCAAAGGCTACACCTTC; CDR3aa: CASSLDSRKGYTF
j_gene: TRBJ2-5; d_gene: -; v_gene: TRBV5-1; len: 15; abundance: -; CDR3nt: TGCGCCAGCAGCCTCAATCGGGGGGCCCAAGAGACCCAGTACTTC; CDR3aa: CASSLNRGAQETQYF
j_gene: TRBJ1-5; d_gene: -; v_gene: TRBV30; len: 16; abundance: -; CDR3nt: TGTGCCTGGAGTTCAGGGACAAAAGTAAGCAATCAGCCCCAGCATTTT; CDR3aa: CAWSSGTKVSNQPQHF
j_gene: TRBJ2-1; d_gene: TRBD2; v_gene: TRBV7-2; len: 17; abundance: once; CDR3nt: TGTGCCAGCAGCCGCTTTACGACTAGCGGGGGGGCCTCCCGGCAGTTCTTC; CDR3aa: CASSRFTTSGGASRQFF
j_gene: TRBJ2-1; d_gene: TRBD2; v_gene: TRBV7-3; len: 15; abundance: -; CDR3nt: TGTGCCAGCAGCTTAGGGGGTAGCGGGGTCAATGAGCAGTTCTTC; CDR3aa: CASSLGGSGVNEQFF
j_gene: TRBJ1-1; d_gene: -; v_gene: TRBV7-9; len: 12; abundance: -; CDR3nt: TGTGCCAGCAGCCGAACAGGGACTGAAGCTTTCTTT; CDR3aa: CASSRTGTEAFF
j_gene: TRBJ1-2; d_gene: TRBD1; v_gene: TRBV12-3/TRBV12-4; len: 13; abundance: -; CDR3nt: TGTGCCAGCAGTTTCAAGACAGGGAACGGCTACACCTTC; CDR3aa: CASSFKTGNGYTF
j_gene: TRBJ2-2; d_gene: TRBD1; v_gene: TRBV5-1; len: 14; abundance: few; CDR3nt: TGCGCCAGCAGCACGCGGACAGGGGCCGGGGAGCTGTTTTTT; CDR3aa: CASSTRTGAGELFF
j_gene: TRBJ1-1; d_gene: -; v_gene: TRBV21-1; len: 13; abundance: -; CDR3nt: TGTGCCAGCAGCTGGAGTCAGAACACTGAAGCTTTCTTT; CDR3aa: CASSWSQNTEAFF
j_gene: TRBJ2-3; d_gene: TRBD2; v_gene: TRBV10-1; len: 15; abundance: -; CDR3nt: TGCGCCAGCAGTTTAGCGGGAACTAGCACAGATACGCAGTATTTT; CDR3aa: CASSLAGTSTDTQYF
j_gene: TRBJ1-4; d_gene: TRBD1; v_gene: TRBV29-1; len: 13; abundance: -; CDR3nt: TGCAGCGTACTTCGACAGGGGAGCGAAAAACTGTTTTTT; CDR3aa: CSVLRQGSEKLFF
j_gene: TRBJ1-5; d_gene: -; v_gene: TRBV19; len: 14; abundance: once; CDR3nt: TGTGCCAGTAGTATCCAGGGTACCAATCAGCCCCAGCATTTT; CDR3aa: CASSIQGTNQPQHF
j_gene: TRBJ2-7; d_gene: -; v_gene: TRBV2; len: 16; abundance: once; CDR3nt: TGTGCCAGCAGTGAAATCAGGCAGCAAACCTCCTACGAGCAGTACTTC; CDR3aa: CASSEIRQQTSYEQYF
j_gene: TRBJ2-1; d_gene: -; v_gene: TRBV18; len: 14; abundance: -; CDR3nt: TGTGCCAGCTCACCAGGCGGGTGGAACAATGAGCAGTTCTTC; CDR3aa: CASSPGGWNNEQFF
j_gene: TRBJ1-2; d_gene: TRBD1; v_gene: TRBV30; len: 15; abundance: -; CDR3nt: TGTGCCTGGAGTGTAGCTGTACAGGGGGCTTTTGGCTACACCTTC; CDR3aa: CAWSVAVQGAFGYTF
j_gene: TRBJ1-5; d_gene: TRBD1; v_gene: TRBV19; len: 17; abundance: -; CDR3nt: TGTGCCAGTAGTGGGACCGGGACAGGAGCGAGCAATCAGCCCCAGCATTTT; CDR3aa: CASSGTGTGASNQPQHF
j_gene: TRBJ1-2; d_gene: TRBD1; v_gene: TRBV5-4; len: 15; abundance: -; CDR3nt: TGTGCCAGCAGCAAGGACAGGGGGCAAACCTATGGCTACACCTTC; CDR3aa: CASSKDRGQTYGYTF
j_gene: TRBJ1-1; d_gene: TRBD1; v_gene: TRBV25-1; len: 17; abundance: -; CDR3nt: TGTGCCAGCAGTGACCGGGACAGGGGTATTATGGACACTGAAGCTTTCTTT; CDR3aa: CASSDRDRGIMDTEAFF
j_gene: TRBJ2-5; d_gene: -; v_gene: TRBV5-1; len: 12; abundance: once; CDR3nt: TGCGCCAGCAGCTTTGCGGGAGAGACCCAGTACTTC; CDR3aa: CASSFAGETQYF
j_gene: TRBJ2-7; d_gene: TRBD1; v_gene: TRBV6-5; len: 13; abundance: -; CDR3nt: TGTGCCAGCAGAAAGACAGGGGCCGGCGAGCAGTACTTC; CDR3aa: CASRKTGAGEQYF
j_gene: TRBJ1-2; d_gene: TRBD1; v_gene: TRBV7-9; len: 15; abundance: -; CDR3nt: TGTGCCAGCAGCTTAGTAGGGACAGGGCTCCAAGGCTACACCTTC; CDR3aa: CASSLVGTGLQGYTF
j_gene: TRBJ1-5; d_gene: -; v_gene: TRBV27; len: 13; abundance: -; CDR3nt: TGTGCCAGCAGTTGGGACACCAATCAGCCCCAGCATTTT; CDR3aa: CASSWDTNQPQHF